The subject of this entry is one T cell receptor beta chain. Its antigen is still unknown. Qualities for individual bases were not recorded, and no much larger clone is one base off. The sample is drawn from a study of blood T cell repertoires in COVID-19 (dated by TCRdb to the early 2020s). General notes on the study: Samples from collaborators originated in the United States, Italy and Spain and spanned both the acute and convalescent phases of COVID-19. A freely available public database, intended as a resource for researchers studying the immune response to SARS-CoV-2, is where the repertoires were released. Where available, HLA class I and class II types were obtained from metadata supplied by the sample provider rather than from assay-based typing. The material from the prospective study consisted of cDNA or gDNA derived from T cells, B-cell-depleted T cells, or PBMCs. Deeply sampled blood TCRbeta repertoires from subjects exposed to, actively infected with, or recovered from COVID-19 were included in the dataset. The sample metadata nearly always contained a de-identified subject ID, COVID-19 status, age in years and sex. The samples were drawn from two sources: the first 160 participants of the ongoing ImmuneRACE study, and 1,000 to 1,500 subjects contributed by 6 global collaborators. The paper as a whole reports these results and caveats: The amount of clinical and demographic metadata varied by source and participant and was provided uncurated.

From a lookup of the germline V gene, CDR1 and CDR2 are SGHVS and FQNEAQ. The CDR3 has 15 amino acids, counting the end cysteine and phenylalanine. Kept here is only the CDR3 DNA, which spans 45 bases and is read in frame from base 1. V loses 2 bases of germline sequence and J loses 4 bases, and the interval between the two ends is 9 bases. The immunoSEQ Assay, a bias-controlled multiplex PCR, was used to amplify TCRbeta CDR3 regions from genomic DNA. As for the original processing: Within the assay, amplification of reference gene primers was used to estimate how many nucleated cells each sample contained. To quantify the absolute abundance of each unique TCRbeta CDR3 rearrangement, sequence reads were collapsed and filtered. For each sample, productive Simpson clonality was calculated as the square root of Simpson's diversity index over productive rearrangements. Held by TCRdb, this immuneACCESS table contains in-frame sequences only and omits some clones. Under half of the omission traces to an unresolved V gene where checked; the cause of the rest is unknown. V and J calls and clone size follow that table, whereas D and trimming were derived from the DNA. Present in this sample are around 170,000 clones, 65% to 90% of which were seen just once. Less than 2% of the sample is held by the ten biggest clonotypes.

Whole blood was collected in K2EDTA tubes by collaborating institutions according to the institutions' own protocols. For TCRbeta analysis, collaborator samples were shipped as frozen whole blood, as isolated PBMCs, or as DNA extracted from either sample type. The chain was built from TRBV7-8 and TRBJ2-6, with TRBD2 perhaps the D gene, on 5 matching bases. This clonotype originated in a human donor in a cohort sampled during active COVID-19. Material: peripheral blood. The nucleotide sequence reads as follows: TGTGCCAGCAGCTTACGGGATGCGGGGGCCAACGTCCTGACTTTC. It specifies CASSLRDAGANVLTF.